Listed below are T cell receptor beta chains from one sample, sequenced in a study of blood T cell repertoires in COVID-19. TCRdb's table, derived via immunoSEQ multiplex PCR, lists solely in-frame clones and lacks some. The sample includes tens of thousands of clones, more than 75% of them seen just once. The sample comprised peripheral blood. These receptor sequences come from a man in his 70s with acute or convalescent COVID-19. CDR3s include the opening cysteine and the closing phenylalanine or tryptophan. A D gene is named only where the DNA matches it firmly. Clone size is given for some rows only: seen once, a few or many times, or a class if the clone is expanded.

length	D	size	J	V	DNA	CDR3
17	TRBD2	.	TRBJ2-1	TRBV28	TGTGCCAGCAGTTTACTAGCGGGAGGGCGGATCCGATCTGAGCAGTTCTTC	CASSLLAGGRIRSEQFF
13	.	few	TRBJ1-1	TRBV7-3	TGTGCCAGCAGCCGGGGAGTTTCCACTGAAGCTTTCTTT	CASSRGVSTEAFF
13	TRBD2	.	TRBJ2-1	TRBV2	TGTGCCAGCAAGGCTAGCGGGGGCAATGAGCAGTTCTTC	CASKASGGNEQFF
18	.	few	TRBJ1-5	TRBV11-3	TGTGCCAGCAGCTCCCCAACAATCAGGCTTTATAGCAATCAGCCCCAGCATTTT	CASSSPTIRLYSNQPQHF
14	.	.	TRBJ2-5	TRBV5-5	TGTGCCAGCAGCCCAGGTGGGAGTAGAGAGACCCAGTACTTC	CASSPGGSRETQYF
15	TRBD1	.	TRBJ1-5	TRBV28	TGTGCCAGCAAGAGACAGGGAAGGTTGAGTCAGCCCCAGCATTTT	CASKRQGRLSQPQHF
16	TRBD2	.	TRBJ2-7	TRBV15	TGTGCCACCAGCAGAGATCTTGAACTAGCGGGGAACGAGCAGTACTTC	CATSRDLELAGNEQYF
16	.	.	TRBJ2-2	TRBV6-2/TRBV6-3	TGTGCCAGCAGTTACTCAAGGGGCCGTGGCACCGGGGAGCTGTTTTTT	CASSYSRGRGTGELFF
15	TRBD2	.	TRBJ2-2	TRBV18	TGTGCCAGCTCACCAGCTAGCGGGGCGACCGGGGAGCTGTTTTTT	CASSPASGATGELFF
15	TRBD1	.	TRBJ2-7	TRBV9	TGTGCCAGCAGCGTTAGGGGGACAGGGGTTTCCGAGCAGTACTTC	CASSVRGTGVSEQYF
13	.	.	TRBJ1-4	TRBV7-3	TGTGCCAGCAGCTTAAGGGAGGGTGAAAAACTGTTTTTT	CASSLREGEKLFF
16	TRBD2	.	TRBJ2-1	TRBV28	TGTGCCAGCAGTTTAACGGGACTAGCGGGCTACAATGAGCAGTTCTTC	CASSLTGLAGYNEQFF
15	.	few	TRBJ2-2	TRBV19	TGTGCCAGTACCTCGTTTGGGGGAGGAACCGGGGAGCTGTTTTTT	CASTSFGGGTGELFF
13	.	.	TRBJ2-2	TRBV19	TGTGCCAGTAGTATGGCTAACACCGGGGAGCTGTTTTTT	CASSMANTGELFF
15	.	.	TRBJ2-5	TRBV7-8	TGTGCCAGCAGCTTAGGGGCGGGGTTCCAAGAGACCCAGTACTTC	CASSLGAGFQETQYF
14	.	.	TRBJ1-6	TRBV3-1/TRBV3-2	TGTGCCAGCAGCCAAGGCACAGCTAATTCACCCCTCCACTTT	CASSQGTANSPLHF
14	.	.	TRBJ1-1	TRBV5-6	TGTGCCAGCAGACACAGGGTTGTGAACACTGAAGCTTTCTTT	CASRHRVVNTEAFF
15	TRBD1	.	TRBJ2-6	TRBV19	TGTGCCAGTAGTATTACAGGGGATGGGGCCAACGTCCTGACTTTC	CASSITGDGANVLTF
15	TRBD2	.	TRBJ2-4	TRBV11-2	TGTGCCAGCAGCAAAAATAGCGGGAGAGGGGACATTCAGTACTTC	CASSKNSGRGDIQYF
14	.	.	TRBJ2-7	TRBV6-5	TGTGCCAGCGGAGGCGGACAGTCTTCCTACGAGCAGTACTTC	CASGGGQSSYEQYF
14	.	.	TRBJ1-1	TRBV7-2	TGTGCCAGCAGCTTAGCGACAGGGAACACTGAAGCTTTCTTT	CASSLATGNTEAFF
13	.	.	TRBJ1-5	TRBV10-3	TGTGCCATCAGTGAGTTGAGGTCTGATCCCCAGCATTTT	CAISELRSDPQHF
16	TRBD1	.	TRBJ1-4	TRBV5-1	TGCGCCAGCAGCTCAGGGACAGTTGCAACTAATGAAAAACTGTTTTTT	CASSSGTVATNEKLFF
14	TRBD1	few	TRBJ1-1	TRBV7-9	TGTGCCAGCAGCTGGGGACAGGTTGACACTGAAGCTTTCTTT	CASSWGQVDTEAFF
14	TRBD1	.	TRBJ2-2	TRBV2	TGTGCCAGTTCGACAGGGGTGGGCACCGGGGAGCTGTTTTTT	CASSTGVGTGELFF
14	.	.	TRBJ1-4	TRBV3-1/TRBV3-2	TGTGCCAGCAGCCAAAAGGGGGATAATGAAAAACTGTTTTTT	CASSQKGDNEKLFF
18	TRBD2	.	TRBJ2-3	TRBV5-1	TGCGCCAGCAGCCGAGCTGGCTCTAGCGGGACTAGCACAGATACGCAGTATTTT	CASSRAGSSGTSTDTQYF
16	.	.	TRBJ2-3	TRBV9	TGTGCCAGCAGCGTAGAGGAGGGTGGTGGCAGAGATACGCAGTATTTT	CASSVEEGGGRDTQYF
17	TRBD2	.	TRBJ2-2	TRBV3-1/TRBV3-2	TGTGCCAGCAGCCAAGGGACTAGCGGGCCGAACACCGGGGAGCTGTTTTTT	CASSQGTSGPNTGELFF
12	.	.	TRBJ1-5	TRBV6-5	TGTGCCAGCAGTTCCCCAAATCAGCCCCAGCATTTT	CASSSPNQPQHF
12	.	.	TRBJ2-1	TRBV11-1	TGTGCCAGCAGACAGCAGGTTAATGAGCAGTTCTTC	CASRQQVNEQFF
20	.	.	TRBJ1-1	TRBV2	TGTGCCAGCAGCCTCCCTGGATGGGGGACCCGGGGGGCAGTGAACACTGAAGCTTTCTTT	CASSLPGWGTRGAVNTEAFF
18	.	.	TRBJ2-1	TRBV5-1	TGCGCCAGCAGCTTGGGGATGCTAGGGAGCGGGCAGGGAAATGAGCAGTTCTTC	CASSLGMLGSGQGNEQFF
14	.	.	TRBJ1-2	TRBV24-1	TGTGCCACCAGTGATTGGGCAGAAAACTATGGCTACACCTTC	CATSDWAENYGYTF
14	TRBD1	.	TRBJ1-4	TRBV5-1	TGCGCCAGCAGGGGGGACAGCAAGAATGAAAAACTGTTTTTT	CASRGDSKNEKLFF
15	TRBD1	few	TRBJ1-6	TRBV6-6	TGTGCCAGCAGGAAGGGGACAGCCTATAATTCACCCCTCCACTTT	CASRKGTAYNSPLHF
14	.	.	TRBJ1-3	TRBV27	TGTGCCAGCAGGGACCGGGGATCCGGAAACACCATATATTTT	CASRDRGSGNTIYF
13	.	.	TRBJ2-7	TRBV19	TGTGCCAGTATCGGCCAGGGGTCCCACGAGCAGTACTTC	CASIGQGSHEQYF
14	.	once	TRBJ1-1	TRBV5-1	TGCGCCAGCAGCTTCGTTTCAGGCGGGGGTGAAGCTTTCTTT	CASSFVSGGGEAFF
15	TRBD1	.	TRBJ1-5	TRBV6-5	TGTGCCAGCAGAGATACAGGGGGCGGCAATCAGCCCCAGCATTTT	CASRDTGGGNQPQHF